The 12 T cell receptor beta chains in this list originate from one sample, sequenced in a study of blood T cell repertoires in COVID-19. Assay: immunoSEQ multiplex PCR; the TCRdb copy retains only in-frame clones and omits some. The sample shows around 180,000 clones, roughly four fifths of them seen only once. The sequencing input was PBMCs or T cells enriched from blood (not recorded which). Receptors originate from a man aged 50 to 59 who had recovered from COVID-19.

The CDR3 DNA sequence: TGTGCCAGCAGTCGGGGGTCCGAGCAGTACTTC. It codes for CASSRGSEQYF. The V gene is TRBV28, the J gene TRBJ2-7, with D possibly TRBD2 on 6 matching bases. The V gene's germline CDR1 is MDHEN and CDR2 SYDVKM. This CDR3 contains 11 residues. Trimming took 5 bases from V and 6 from J, leaving 8 bases between them.

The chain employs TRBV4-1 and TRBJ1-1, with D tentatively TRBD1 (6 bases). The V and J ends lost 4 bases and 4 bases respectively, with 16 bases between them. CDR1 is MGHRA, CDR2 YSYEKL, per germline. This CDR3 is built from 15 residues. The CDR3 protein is CASSPLPGGPTEAFF. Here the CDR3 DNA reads TGCGCCAGCAGCCCACTGCCGGGGGGGCCCACTGAAGCTTTCTTT.

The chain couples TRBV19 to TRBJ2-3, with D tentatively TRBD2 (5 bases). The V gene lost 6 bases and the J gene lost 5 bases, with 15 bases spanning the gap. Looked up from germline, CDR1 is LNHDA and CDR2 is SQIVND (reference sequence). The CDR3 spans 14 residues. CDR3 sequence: CASRIGVSRDTQYF. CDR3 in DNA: TGTGCCAGTAGGATCGGGGTTTCGAGAGATACGCAGTATTTT.

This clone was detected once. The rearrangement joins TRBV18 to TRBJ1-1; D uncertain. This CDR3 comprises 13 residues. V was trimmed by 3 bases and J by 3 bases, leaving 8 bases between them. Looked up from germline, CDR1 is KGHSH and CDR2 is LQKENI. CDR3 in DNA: TGTGCCAGCTCACCCTTGAGTTACACTGAAGCTTTCTTT. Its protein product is CASSPLSYTEAFF.

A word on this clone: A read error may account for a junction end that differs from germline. The CDR3 bases are TGTGCCAGCAGCCGTGGCGGGGGCCCCTTTCTTGTAGACTTC. It is translated as CASSRGGGPFLVDF. The gene calls are TRBV5-8 and TRBJ2-7; maybe TRBD2 (7 bases). Germline loops: CDR1 SGHTS, CDR2 YDEGEE. The CDR3 runs 14 residues. The whole variable domain, remainder taken from reference TRBV5-8 and TRBJ2-7, is EAGVTQSPTHLIKTRGQQATLRCSPISGHTSVYWYQQALGLGLQFLLWYDEGEERNRGNFPPRFSGRQFPNYSSELNVNALELEDSALYLCASSRGGGPFLVDFGPGTRLTVT.

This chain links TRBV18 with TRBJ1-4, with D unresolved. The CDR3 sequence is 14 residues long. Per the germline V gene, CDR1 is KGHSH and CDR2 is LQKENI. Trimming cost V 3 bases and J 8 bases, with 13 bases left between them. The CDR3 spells CASSPQDQREKLFF. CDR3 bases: TGTGCCAGCTCACCCCAGGATCAGCGGGAAAAACTGTTTTTT.

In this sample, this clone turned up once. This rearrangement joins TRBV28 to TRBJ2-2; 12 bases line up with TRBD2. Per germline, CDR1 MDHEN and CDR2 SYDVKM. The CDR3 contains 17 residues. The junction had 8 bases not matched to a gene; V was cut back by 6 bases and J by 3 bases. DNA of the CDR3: TGTGCCAGCAGGGACCTCCTAGCGGGGGGGTACACCGGGGAGCTGTTTTTT. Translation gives CASRDLLAGGYTGELFF. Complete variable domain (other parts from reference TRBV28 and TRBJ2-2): DVKVTQSSRYLVKRTGEKVFLECVQDMDHENMFWYRQDPGLGLRLIYFSYDVKMKEKGDIPEGYSVSREKKERFSLILESASTNQTSMYLCASRDLLAGGYTGELFFGEGSRLTVL.

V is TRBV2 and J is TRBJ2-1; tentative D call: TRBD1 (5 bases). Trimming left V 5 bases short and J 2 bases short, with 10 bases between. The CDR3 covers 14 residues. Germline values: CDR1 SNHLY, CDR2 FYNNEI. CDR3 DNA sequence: TGTGCCAGCAGTTCAGGGTGGGCCTACAATGAGCAGTTCTTC. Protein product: CASSSGWAYNEQFF.

The DNA for the CDR3 is TGTGCCAGTAGTATTGTATCCAGGGCGGATCAGCCCCAGCATTTT. This gives the protein CASSIVSRADQPQHF. The chain combines TRBV19 with TRBJ1-5, with D possibly being TRBD1 (5 bases). The germline CDR1 and CDR2 sequences are LNHDA and SQIVND (reference sequence). The CDR3 spans 15 residues. Trimming cost V 3 bases and J 5 bases, with 14 bases left between them.

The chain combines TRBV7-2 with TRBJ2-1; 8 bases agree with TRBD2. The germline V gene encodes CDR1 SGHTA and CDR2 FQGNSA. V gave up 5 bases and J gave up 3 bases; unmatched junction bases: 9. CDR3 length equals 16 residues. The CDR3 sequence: CASSISSGGNYNEQFF. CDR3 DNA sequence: TGTGCCAGCAGCATATCCAGCGGGGGAAACTACAATGAGCAGTTCTTC.

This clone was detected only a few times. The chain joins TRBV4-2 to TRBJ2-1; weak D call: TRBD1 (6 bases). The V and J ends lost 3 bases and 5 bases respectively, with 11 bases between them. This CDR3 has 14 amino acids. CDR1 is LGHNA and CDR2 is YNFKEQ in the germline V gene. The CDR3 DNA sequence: TGTGCCAGCAGCCAGGTCACAGGGAACAATGAGCAGTTCTTC. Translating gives CASSQVTGNNEQFF.

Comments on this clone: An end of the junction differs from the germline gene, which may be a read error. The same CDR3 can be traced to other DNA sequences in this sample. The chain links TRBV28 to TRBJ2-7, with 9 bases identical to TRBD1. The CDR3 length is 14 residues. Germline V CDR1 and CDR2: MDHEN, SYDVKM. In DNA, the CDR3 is TGCGCCAGCAACTCCGAGACAGGGGGAAGAGAGCAGTACTTC. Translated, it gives CASNSETGGREQYF.